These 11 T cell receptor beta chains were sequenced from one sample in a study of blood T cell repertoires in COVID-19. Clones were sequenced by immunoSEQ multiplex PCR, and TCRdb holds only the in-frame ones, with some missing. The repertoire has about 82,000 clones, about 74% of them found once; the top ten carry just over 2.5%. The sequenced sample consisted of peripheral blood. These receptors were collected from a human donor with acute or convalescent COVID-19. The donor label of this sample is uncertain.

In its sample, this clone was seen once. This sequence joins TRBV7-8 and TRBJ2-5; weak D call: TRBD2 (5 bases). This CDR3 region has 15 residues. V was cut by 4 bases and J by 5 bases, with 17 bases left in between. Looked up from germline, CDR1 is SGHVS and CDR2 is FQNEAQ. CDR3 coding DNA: TGTGCCAGCAGCTCCCTCTTCGGGGAACAGGAGACCCAGTACTTC. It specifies CASSSLFGEQETQYF.

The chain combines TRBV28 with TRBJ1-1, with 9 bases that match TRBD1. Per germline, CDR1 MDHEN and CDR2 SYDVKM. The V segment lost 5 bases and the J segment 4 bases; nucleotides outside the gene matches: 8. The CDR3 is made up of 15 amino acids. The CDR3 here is CASSLTGGRGTEAFF. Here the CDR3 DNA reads TGTGCCAGCAGTCTGACAGGGGGTAGGGGCACTGAAGCTTTCTTT.

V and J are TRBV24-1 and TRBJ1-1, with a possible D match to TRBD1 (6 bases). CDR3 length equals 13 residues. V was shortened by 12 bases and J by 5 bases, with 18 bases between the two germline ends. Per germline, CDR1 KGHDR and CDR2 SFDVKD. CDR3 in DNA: TGTGCCTCTTCCAGGGGTCAAGGGACTGAAGCTTTCTTT. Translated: CASSRGQGTEAFF.

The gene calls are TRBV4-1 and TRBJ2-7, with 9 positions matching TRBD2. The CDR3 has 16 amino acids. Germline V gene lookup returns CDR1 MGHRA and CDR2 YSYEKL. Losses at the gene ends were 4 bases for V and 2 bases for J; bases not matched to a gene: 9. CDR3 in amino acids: CASSPNLAGRPYEQYV. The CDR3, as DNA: TGCGCCAGCAGCCCGAACCTAGCGGGGAGACCCTACGAGCAGTACGTC.

DNA of the CDR3: TGTGCCAGCAGCTACCGGACAGGCCTGAGCTCCTACAATGAGCAGTTCTTC. Residues: CASSYRTGLSSYNEQFF. The chain links TRBV5-8 to TRBJ2-1; 7 bases line up with TRBD1. The junction had 9 bases not matched to a gene; V was cut back by 3 bases and J by 0 bases. Germline CDR1 and CDR2: SGHTS and YDEGEE. The CDR3 has 17 amino acids.

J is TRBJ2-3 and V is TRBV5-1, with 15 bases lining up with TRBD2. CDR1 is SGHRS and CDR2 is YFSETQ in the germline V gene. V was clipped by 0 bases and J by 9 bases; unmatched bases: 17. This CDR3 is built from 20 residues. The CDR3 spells CASSLGGPGLAGGRTETQYF. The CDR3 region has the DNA TGCGCCAGCAGCTTGGGAGGCCCGGGACTAGCGGGGGGCCGAACCGAGACGCAGTATTTT.

CDR3: CASSSGQGAYGYTF. The CDR3 DNA reads TGTGCCAGCAGTTCGGGACAGGGGGCCTATGGCTACACCTTC. This sequence joins TRBV28 and TRBJ1-2; TRBD1 aligns across 12 bases. Germline loops: CDR1 MDHEN, CDR2 SYDVKM. After removal of 4 bases from V and 4 bases from J, the junction contained 1 base not matched to a gene. The CDR3 is 14 amino acids.

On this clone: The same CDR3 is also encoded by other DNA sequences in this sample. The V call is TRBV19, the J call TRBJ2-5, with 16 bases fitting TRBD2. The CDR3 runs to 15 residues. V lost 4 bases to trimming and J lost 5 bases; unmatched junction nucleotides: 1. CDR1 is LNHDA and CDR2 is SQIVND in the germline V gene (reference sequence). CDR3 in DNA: TGTGCCAGTAGTACGGGACTAGCGGGAGGGGAGACCCAGTACTTC. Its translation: CASSTGLAGGETQYF.

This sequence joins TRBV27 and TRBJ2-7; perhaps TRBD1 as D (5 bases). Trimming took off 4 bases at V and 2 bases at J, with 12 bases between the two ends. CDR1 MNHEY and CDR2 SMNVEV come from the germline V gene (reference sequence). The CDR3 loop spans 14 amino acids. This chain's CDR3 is CASSSSRQTYEQYF. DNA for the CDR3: TGTGCCAGCAGTTCCTCCCGACAGACCTACGAGCAGTACTTC.

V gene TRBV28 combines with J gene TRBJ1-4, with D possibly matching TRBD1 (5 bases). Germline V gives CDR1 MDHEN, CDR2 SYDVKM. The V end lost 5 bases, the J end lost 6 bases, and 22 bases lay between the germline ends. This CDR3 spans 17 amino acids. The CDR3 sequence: CASSDPRRGGYHEKLFF. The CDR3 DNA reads TGTGCCAGCAGTGACCCGCGGAGGGGTGGATATCATGAAAAACTGTTTTTT.

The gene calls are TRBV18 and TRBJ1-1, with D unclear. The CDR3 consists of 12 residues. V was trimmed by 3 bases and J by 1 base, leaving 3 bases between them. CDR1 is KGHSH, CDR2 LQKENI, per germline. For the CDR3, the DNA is TGTGCCAGCTCACCCGGGAACACTGAAGCTTTCTTT. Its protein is CASSPGNTEAFF.